The rows below give T cell receptor beta chains drawn from one sample of a study of CD4 T cells in relation to SARS-CoV-2 and coronaviruses. TCRdb keeps only in-frame clones here, not all; method: immunoSEQ multiplex PCR. Of about 25,000 clones in the sample, about 75% are singletons; the top ten hold 10% to 15%. Antigen specificity for these receptors is unknown. Input material: CD4+ T cells from PBMCs, cultured in vitro. The receptor set was obtained from a human donor in good health. The CDR3 runs from the conserved cysteine through the conserved F or W. D genes are given only for firm matches. Size is omitted from some rows. Given values are once, few, many or a class for expanded clones.

j_call,d_call,clone_size,v_call,cdr3_length,cdr3_aa,cdr3_nt
TRBJ2-4,.,.,TRBV10-1,14,CASRIQLAKNIQYF,TGCGCCAGCCGGATACAGTTAGCCAAAAACATTCAGTACTTC
TRBJ2-4,.,.,TRBV6-5,15,CASTGRAAAKNIQYF,TGTGCCAGCACCGGCCGAGCTGCGGCCAAAAACATTCAGTACTTC
TRBJ2-1,TRBD2,.,TRBV18,17,CASSPPSLAGGYNEQFF,TGTGCCAGCTCACCTCCTTCTCTAGCGGGGGGATACAATGAGCAGTTCTTC
TRBJ2-1,TRBD2,.,TRBV19,13,CASSPGLGAEQFF,TGTGCCAGTAGCCCCGGACTAGGAGCTGAGCAGTTCTTC
TRBJ1-4,.,.,TRBV30,14,CAWSVGGWNEKLFF,TGTGCCTGGAGTGTGGGGGGCTGGAATGAAAAACTGTTTTTT
TRBJ2-5,.,.,TRBV19,13,CASRFPGEETQYF,TGTGCCAGTAGATTTCCAGGTGAAGAGACCCAGTACTTC
TRBJ2-2,.,.,TRBV12-3/TRBV12-4,13,CASSGTGVRELFF,TGTGCCAGCAGCGGTACGGGGGTCCGGGAGCTGTTTTTT
TRBJ2-4,TRBD1,few,TRBV5-1,14,CASSSQTGENIQYF,TGCGCCAGCAGCTCGCAGACAGGGGAAAACATTCAGTACTTC
TRBJ2-2,.,.,TRBV4-1,15,CASTRTGWGTGELFF,TGCGCCAGCACCCGCACAGGCTGGGGCACCGGGGAGCTGTTTTTT
TRBJ1-2,TRBD1,.,TRBV11-2,13,CASSPRQGYGYTF,TGTGCCAGCAGCCCGCGACAGGGGTACGGCTACACCTTC
TRBJ1-6,TRBD1,.,TRBV7-8,14,CASSLKDRGSPLHF,TGTGCCAGCAGCTTAAAGGACAGGGGTTCACCCCTCCACTTT
TRBJ1-2,.,.,TRBV2,13,CASSEKTVYGYTF,TGTGCCAGCAGTGAGAAGACAGTTTATGGCTACACCTTC
TRBJ2-7,TRBD2,few,TRBV4-1,15,CASSQGLAGAYEQYF,TGCGCCAGCAGCCAAGGACTAGCGGGAGCCTACGAGCAGTACTTC
TRBJ1-1,.,few,TRBV11-1,12,CASSFRGTEAFF,TGTGCCAGCAGCTTCAGGGGCACTGAAGCTTTCTTT
TRBJ1-2,.,.,TRBV4-2,16,CASSQPISTGPYGYTF,TGTGCCAGCAGCCAGCCTATAAGTACAGGACCCTATGGCTACACCTTC
TRBJ2-4,.,.,TRBV7-9,16,CASSITGNSSKNIQYF,TGTGCCAGCAGCATAACAGGGAACTCGTCCAAAAACATTCAGTACTTC
TRBJ1-1,TRBD1,.,TRBV7-2,12,CASSFGQGAAFF,TGTGCCAGCAGCTTCGGACAGGGAGCAGCTTTCTTT
TRBJ1-1,TRBD1,.,TRBV5-1,13,CASSPGQGMYAFF,TGCGCCAGCAGCCCGGGACAGGGGATGTATGCTTTCTTT
TRBJ2-5,.,.,TRBV6-5,15,CASNPVARVWETQYF,TGTGCCAGCAACCCAGTCGCTAGGGTCTGGGAGACCCAGTACTTC
TRBJ1-1,.,.,TRBV7-2,14,CASSLFHENTEAFF,TGTGCCAGCAGCTTATTCCATGAGAACACTGAAGCTTTCTTT
TRBJ2-5,.,once,TRBV2,13,CASSWLNGETQYF,TGTGCCAGCAGCTGGTTAAACGGGGAGACCCAGTACTTC
TRBJ2-2,TRBD2,.,TRBV5-8,18,CASSLPRLAVYEGGELFF,TGTGCCAGCAGCTTGCCGAGACTAGCGGTATATGAAGGCGGGGAGCTGTTTTTT
TRBJ2-7,TRBD2,.,TRBV3-1/TRBV3-2,15,CASSHRTSGSIAQYF,TGTGCCAGCAGCCACAGGACTAGCGGGAGTATCGCGCAGTACTTC
TRBJ2-4,.,.,TRBV5-1,17,CASPTRGLNLHKNIQYF,TGCGCCAGCCCCACTCGGGGCCTCAACCTGCACAAAAACATTCAGTACTTC
TRBJ2-5,TRBD2,.,TRBV30,13,CAADRGGPETQYF,TGTGCCGCGGATCGGGGGGGCCCAGAGACCCAGTACTTC
TRBJ1-2,.,.,TRBV18,14,CASSPEGTNYGYTF,TGTGCCAGCTCACCGGAGGGAACGAACTATGGCTACACCTTC
TRBJ2-5,.,.,TRBV5-6,17,CASSEGLGGPGEETQYF,TGTGCCAGCAGCGAAGGACTGGGGGGGCCGGGTGAGGAGACCCAGTACTTC